This T cell receptor beta chain is from a study of CD8 T cells in Susac syndrome. Random hexamers were used to reverse transcribe the RNA input (about 0.5 to 1 ug). TCRdb recomputed calls from the immunoSEQ multiplex PCR reads with MiXCR, one row per CDR3 protein. The sample has hundreds of thousands of distinct CDR3 sequences; roughly 85% are singletons. Germline trimming cut 4 bases from V and 3 bases from J; bases unmatched to any gene: 5. This CDR3 contains 15 residues. This chain links TRBV12-3 or TRBV12-4 with TRBJ2-2, with 7 bases that match TRBD1. The source of this sequence is a human donor with multiple sclerosis. Sample: CD8+ T cells from PBMCs. Written as DNA, the CDR3 is TGTGCCAGCAGTTCCCGACAGGGACACACCGGGGAGCTGTTTTTT. It is translated as CASSSRQGHTGELFF.